This T cell receptor beta chain was profiled in a study of immune evolution from preneoplasia to lung adenocarcinoma (dated by TCRdb to about 2021). A note on the overall study: Immune contexture across lung adenocarcinoma precursors and invasive adenocarcinoma was profiled using immune gene expression, TCR sequencing and multiplex immunofluorescence. Resected precursor lesions (AAH, AIS, MIA) and invasive adenocarcinomas were each compared against paired morphologically normal lung tissue. Sample size was determined by specimen availability and not by a prior power calculation. The immune data were combined with whole exome sequencing and methylation data from the same cohort of nodules. The overall cohort comprised 40 to 55 patients with pulmonary nodules who underwent surgical resection. TCR sequencing data came from a few dozen patients. The study reported that under 110 samples were used for TCR sequencing. POLYSOLVER was used to infer class I HLA alleles from exome data, and LOHHLA was used to detect allele-specific HLA loss. Broad study findings and their caveats: Normal lung showed the highest clonality, whereas later-stage lesions appeared to have higher T cell density and diversity but lower clonality. All patients were from Japan and China, so applicability to Western populations was uncertain. The highest top T cell clone frequencies were observed in normal lung, and a progressive decrease in top T cell clone frequencies appeared to occur from AAH through AIS, MIA and invasive adenocarcinoma. The findings were based on association rather than direct causation, and larger cohorts with long-term follow-up and longitudinal biopsies were deemed needed.

With regard to this clone: No antigen is known for it. Base quality data are lacking; no much larger clone is found one base away.

Patients underwent resection in Japan or China between the mid-2010s and the late 2010s. Histologic diagnosis of each case was confirmed independently by two lung cancer pathologists on H&E slides. FFPE tissue was used for DNA isolation with the AllPrep DNA/RNA FFPE Kit. Using the immunoSEQ hsTCRbeta Kit, TCR beta CDR3 regions were sequenced from DNA. The original methods were these. The ImmunoSEQ Analyzer was used to analyse the TCR sequencing data. T cell clonality was defined as 1 minus Pielou's evenness, calculated on productive rearrangements. T cell diversity was measured with the inverse Simpson index on productive templates. T cell density was expressed as TCR beta template counts normalized to usable DNA, with usable DNA estimated by amplifying and sequencing housekeeping genes. TCR metrics were compared across histologic stages using two-sided Kruskal-Wallis tests. TCRdb's version of the immuneACCESS table is confined to in-frame rearrangements and falls short of the full clone set. An unresolved V gene accounts for under half of the shortfall where checked; the remainder is of unknown origin. V and J calls and clone size are copied from that table; D and trimming were computed from the DNA. The sample table holds about 11,000 clones, of which 65% to 80% were seen once. The ten biggest clones cover roughly 30% of the sample.

V is cut by 4 bases and J by 1 base, and the space between the germline ends is 13 bases. Inclusive of the bounding cysteine and phenylalanine, the CDR3 is 15 residues long. Of all the DNA, just the CDR3 is kept, 45 bases in frame from base 1. CDR1 and CDR2 are read off the germline V gene (reference sequence) as SEHNR and FQNEAQ. Sequencing was carried out using FFPE normal lung tissue adjacent to the tumor. This sequence originates from a person between 55 and 69 years old with lung adenocarcinoma. Some clones in this sample may be carry-over from other donors' samples. The rearrangement combines TRBV7-9 with TRBJ1-1; the D gene assignment is ambiguous. The DNA sequence is given as TGTGCCAGCAGCTCTAGTCGGGCGCCGAACACTGAAGCTTTCTTT. It is translated as CASSSSRAPNTEAFF.